This T cell receptor beta chain was identified during a study of lymphopenia after photon versus proton radiotherapy. This clone came up a few times. Its antigen is currently unknown. Findings and caveats of the study: Only patients who died were analyzed for survival; proton advantage is unproven. Post-nadir diversity loss with photons came from oligoclonal expansion, particularly CD8+ Temra cells. Under photons, naive T cells and diversity fell while effector/memory populations rose.

This CDR3 contains 14 residues. V lost 3 bases to trimming and J lost 8 bases, with 16 bases between them. The germline CDR1 and CDR2 sequences are MGHDK and SYGVNS. Using immunoSEQ multiplex PCR, the repertoire was profiled, and TCRdb retains in-frame clones only, with some absent. The sample consists of approximately 50,000 clones, about 83% of them appearing once. The specimen was peripheral blood, collected from a patient treated with photon-based radiotherapy. This chain links TRBV25-1 with TRBJ1-2, with D tentatively TRBD1 (5 bases). The clonotype was recovered from a man between 50 and 59 years old with gastric cancer. The CDR3 DNA reads as TGTGCCAGCAGTGACCAGGGTTTAACGTCGGGCTACACCTTC. Protein: CASSDQGLTSGYTF.